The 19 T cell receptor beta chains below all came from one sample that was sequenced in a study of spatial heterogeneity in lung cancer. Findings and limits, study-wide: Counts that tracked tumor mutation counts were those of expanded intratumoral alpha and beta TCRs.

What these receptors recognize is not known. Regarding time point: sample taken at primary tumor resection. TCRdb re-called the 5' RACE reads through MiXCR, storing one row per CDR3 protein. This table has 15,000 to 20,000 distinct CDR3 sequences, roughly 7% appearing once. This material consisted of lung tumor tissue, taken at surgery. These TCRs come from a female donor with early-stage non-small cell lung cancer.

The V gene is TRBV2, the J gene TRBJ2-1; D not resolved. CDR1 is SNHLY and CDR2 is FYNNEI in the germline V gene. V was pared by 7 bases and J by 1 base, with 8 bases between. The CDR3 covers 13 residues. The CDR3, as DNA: TGTGCCAGCATTTCAGGTTCCTACAATGAGCAGTTCTTC. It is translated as CASISGSYNEQFF.

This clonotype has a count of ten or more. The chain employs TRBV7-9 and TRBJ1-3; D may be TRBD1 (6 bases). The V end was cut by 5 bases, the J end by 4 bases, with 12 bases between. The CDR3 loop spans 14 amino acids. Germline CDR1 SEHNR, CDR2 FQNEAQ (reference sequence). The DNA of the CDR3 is TGTGCCAGCAGCCAACAGGGAGCGGGAAACACCATATATTTT. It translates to CASSQQGAGNTIYF.

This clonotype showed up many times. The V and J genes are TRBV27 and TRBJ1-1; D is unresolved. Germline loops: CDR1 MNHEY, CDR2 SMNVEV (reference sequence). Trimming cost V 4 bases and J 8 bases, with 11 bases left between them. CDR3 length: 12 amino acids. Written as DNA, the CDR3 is TGTGCCAGCAGTTGGGTTGGGAGGGAAGCTTTCTTT. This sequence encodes CASSWVGREAFF.

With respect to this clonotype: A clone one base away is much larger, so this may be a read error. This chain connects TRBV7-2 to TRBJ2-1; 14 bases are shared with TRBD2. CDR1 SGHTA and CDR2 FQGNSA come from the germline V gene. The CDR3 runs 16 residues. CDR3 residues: CVSSRTSGGTYNEQFF. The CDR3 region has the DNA TGTGTCAGCAGCCGGACTAGCGGGGGGACGTACAATGAGCAGTTCTTC.

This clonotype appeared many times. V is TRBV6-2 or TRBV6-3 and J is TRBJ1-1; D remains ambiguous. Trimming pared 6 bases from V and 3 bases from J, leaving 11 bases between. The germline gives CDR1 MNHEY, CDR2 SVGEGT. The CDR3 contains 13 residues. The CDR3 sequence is CASSPLWDTEAFF. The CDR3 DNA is TGTGCCAGCAGCCCCCTTTGGGACACTGAAGCTTTCTTT.

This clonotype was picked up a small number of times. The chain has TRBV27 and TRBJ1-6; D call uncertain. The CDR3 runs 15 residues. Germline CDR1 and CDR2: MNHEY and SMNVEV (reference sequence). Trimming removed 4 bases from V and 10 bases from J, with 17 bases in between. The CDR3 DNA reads TGTGCCAGCAGTTCTTCCGTCCTACGTGGGTCACCCCTCCACTTT. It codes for CASSSSVLRGSPLHF.

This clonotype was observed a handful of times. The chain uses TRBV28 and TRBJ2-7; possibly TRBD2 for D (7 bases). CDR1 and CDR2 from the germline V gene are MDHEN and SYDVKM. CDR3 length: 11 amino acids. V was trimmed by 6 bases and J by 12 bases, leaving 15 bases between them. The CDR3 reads CASSGEGEGYF. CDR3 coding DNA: TGTGCCAGCAGCGGGGAGGGGGAAGGGTACTTC.

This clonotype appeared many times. The DNA of the CDR3 is TGCGCCAGCAGCACCTACGGACAGAACACTGAAGCTTTCTTT. This sequence encodes CASSTYGQNTEAFF. The genes are TRBV5-1 and TRBJ1-1; D may be TRBD1 (5 bases). Trimming took 4 bases from V and 1 from J, leaving 11 bases between them. CDR3 length: 14 residues. Germline values: CDR1 SGHRS, CDR2 YFSETQ.

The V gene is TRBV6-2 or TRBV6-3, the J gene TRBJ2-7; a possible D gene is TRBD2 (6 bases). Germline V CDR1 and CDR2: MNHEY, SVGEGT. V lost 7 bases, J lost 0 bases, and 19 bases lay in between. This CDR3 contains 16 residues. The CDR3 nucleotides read TGTGCCAGCATCCCGGTGGCTAGCGTCAACTCCTACGAGCAGTACTTC. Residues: CASIPVASVNSYEQYF.

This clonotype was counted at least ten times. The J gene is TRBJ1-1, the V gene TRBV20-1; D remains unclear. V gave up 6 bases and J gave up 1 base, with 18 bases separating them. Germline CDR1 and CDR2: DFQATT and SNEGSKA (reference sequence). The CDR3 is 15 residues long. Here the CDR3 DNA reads TGCAGTGCCCCGCTCTCTTTGACGGCGAACACTGAAGCTTTCTTT. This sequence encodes CSAPLSLTANTEAFF.

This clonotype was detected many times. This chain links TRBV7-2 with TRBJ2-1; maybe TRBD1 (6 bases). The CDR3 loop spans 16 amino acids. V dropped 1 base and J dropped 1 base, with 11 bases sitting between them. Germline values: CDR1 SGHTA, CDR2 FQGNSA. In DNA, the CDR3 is TGTGCCAGCAGCTTAGGTGCCAGGGGTTCCTACAATGAGCAGTTCTTC. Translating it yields CASSLGARGSYNEQFF.

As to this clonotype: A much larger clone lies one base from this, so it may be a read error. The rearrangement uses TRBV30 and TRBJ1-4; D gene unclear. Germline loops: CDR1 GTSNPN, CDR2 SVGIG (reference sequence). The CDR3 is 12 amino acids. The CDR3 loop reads CAWSLGDETLFF. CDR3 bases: TGTGCCTGGAGTTTGGGTGACGAAACACTGTTTTTT.

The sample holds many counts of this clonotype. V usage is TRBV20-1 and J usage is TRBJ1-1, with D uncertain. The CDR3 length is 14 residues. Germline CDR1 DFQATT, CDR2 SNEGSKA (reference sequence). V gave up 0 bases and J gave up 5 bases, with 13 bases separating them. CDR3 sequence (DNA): TGCAGTGCTAGAGATCAGGCAGCGAGAACTGAAGCTTTCTTT. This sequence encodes CSARDQAARTEAFF.

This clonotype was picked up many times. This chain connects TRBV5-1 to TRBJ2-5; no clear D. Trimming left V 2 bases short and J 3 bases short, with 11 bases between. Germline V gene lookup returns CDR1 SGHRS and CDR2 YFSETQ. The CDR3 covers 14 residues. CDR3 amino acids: CASSLQSGEETQYF. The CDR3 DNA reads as TGCGCCAGCAGCTTACAATCAGGAGAAGAGACCCAGTACTTC.

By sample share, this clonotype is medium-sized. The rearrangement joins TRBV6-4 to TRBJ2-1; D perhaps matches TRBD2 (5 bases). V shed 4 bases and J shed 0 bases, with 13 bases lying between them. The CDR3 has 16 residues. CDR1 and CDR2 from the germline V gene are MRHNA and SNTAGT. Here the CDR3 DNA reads TGTGCCAGCAGTGTTGAGGGCAGTAGCTCCTACAATGAGCAGTTCTTC. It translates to CASSVEGSSSYNEQFF.

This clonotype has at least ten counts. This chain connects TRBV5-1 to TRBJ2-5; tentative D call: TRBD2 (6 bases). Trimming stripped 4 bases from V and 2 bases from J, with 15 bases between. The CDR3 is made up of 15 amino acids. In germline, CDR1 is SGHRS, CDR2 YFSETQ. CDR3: CASSPGLRGQETQYF. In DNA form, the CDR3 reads TGCGCCAGCAGCCCAGGACTCCGGGGGCAAGAGACCCAGTACTTC.

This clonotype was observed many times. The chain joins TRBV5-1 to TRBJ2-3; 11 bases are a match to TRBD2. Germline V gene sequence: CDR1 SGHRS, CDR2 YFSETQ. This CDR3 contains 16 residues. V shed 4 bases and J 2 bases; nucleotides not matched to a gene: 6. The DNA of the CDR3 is TGCGCCAGCAGCACTAGCGGGGGCACACTCACAGATACGCAGTATTTT. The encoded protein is CASSTSGGTLTDTQYF.

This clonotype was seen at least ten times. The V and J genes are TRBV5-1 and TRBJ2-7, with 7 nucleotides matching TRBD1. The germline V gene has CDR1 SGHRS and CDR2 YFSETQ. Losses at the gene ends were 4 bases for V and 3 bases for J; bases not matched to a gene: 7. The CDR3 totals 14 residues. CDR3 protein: CASSRDRLNYEQYF. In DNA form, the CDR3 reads TGCGCCAGCAGCAGGGACAGATTAAACTACGAGCAGTACTTC.

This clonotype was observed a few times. The DNA for the CDR3 is TGTGCCAGCAGCCAAGCTCGGAGCACCATATATTTT. Protein: CASSQARSTIYF. The rearrangement links TRBV3-1 to TRBJ1-3; D gene ambiguous. The germline V and J ends were trimmed by 1 base and 9 bases, with 7 bases remaining between them. Per the germline V gene, CDR1 is LGHDT and CDR2 is YNNKEL (reference sequence). This CDR3 has 12 amino acids.